Listed here are 31 T cell receptor beta chains from one sample, sequenced in a study of STAT3 mutations in large granular lymphocyte leukemia. Broader study findings: In T-cell large granular lymphocyte leukemia, about half of patients showed multiple immunodominant subclonotypes.

Sequencing used immunoSEQ multiplex PCR; TCRdb keeps in-frame clones, though not all of them. The sample yields some 30,000 clones, around three quarters seen once. The antigens of these receptors remain unknown. The sample consisted of peripheral blood mononuclear cells. The receptors originated from a woman aged 45-65 years with T-cell large granular lymphocyte leukemia. Some clones in this sample may be carry-over from other donors' samples.

The rearrangement links TRBV6-5 to TRBJ1-2; TRBD1 might be the D (6 bases). V was clipped by 5 bases and J by 3 bases, with 13 bases between them. Germline V gene lookup returns CDR1 MNHEY and CDR2 SVGAGI. The CDR3 totals 14 residues. CDR3 nucleotides: TGTGCCAGCAGTGTACAGGGTAGCTACTATGGCTACACCTTC. Its translation: CASSVQGSYYGYTF.

This CDR3 is CASSPTGRYGYTF. DNA for the CDR3: TGTGCCAGCTCACCAACAGGGCGTTATGGCTACACCTTC. The chain employs TRBV18 and TRBJ1-2, with D perhaps matching TRBD1 (6 bases). The length of the CDR3 is 13 residues. Germline CDR1 is KGHSH and CDR2 is LQKENI. V lost 2 bases and J lost 5, with 9 bases in between.

The V call is TRBV7-8, the J call TRBJ1-1; D remains unclear. Trimming shortened V by 5 bases and J by 0 bases, and 22 bases separated the two germline ends. There are 18 residues in the CDR3. Germline V gene data show CDR1 as SGHVS and CDR2 as FQNEAQ. The CDR3 DNA reads TGTGCCAGCAGCGCACGAACACGGACCCTCTTTTTGAACACTGAAGCTTTCTTT. Translated, it gives CASSARTRTLFLNTEAFF.

The table lists this clone with a count of one. The chain carries TRBV11-2 and TRBJ2-5, with 9 bases fitting TRBD1. This CDR3 is built from 13 residues. V lost 4 bases, J lost 4 bases, and 1 base stayed unmatched. Germline V gives CDR1 SGHAT, CDR2 FQNNGV. In DNA, the CDR3 is TGTGCCAGCAGCTCGGACAGGGGAGAGACCCAGTACTTC. Protein: CASSSDRGETQYF.

The chain is built from TRBV5-1 and TRBJ2-2; TRBD1 aligns across 9 bases. The CDR3 spans 16 residues. With V trimmed by 5 bases and J by 4 bases, 9 bases remained unmatched. Germline V CDR1 and CDR2: SGHRS, YFSETQ. The CDR3: CASRPGTGSGTGELFF. In nucleotides, the CDR3 is TGCGCCAGCAGGCCCGGGACAGGGTCCGGCACCGGGGAGCTGTTTTTT.

This chain links TRBV10-3 with TRBJ2-7, with D hard to call. CDR3 length equals 15 residues. Germline values: CDR1 ENHRY, CDR2 SYGVKD. The germline V and J ends were trimmed by 0 bases and 0 bases, with 9 bases remaining between them. The DNA for the CDR3 is TGTGCCATCAGTGAGTCCGAGGTTACCTCCTACGAGCAGTACTTC. This codes for CAISESEVTSYEQYF.

CDR3 protein: CASSYRDTNTEAFF. The CDR3 coding sequence is TGTGCCAGCAGCTACCGGGACACAAACACTGAAGCTTTCTTT. The genes are TRBV7-6 and TRBJ1-1; D is perhaps TRBD1 (6 bases). The germline V and J ends were trimmed by 4 bases and 2 bases, with 11 bases remaining between them. The CDR3 loop spans 14 amino acids. Germline loops: CDR1 SGHVS, CDR2 FNYEAQ.

The rearrangement uses TRBV5-4 and TRBJ1-1; D is uncertain. Per germline, CDR1 SGHNT and CDR2 YYREEE (reference sequence). There are 11 residues in the CDR3. V was clipped by 4 bases and J by 1 base, with 2 bases between them. The CDR3 nucleotides are TGTGCCAGCAGCGGGAACACTGAAGCTTTCTTT. It yields the protein CASSGNTEAFF.

J is TRBJ2-1 and V is TRBV29-1, with a tentative D call TRBD1 (7 bases). This CDR3 is 16 amino acids long. V was cut by 2 bases and J by 7 bases, with 21 bases left in between. Germline loops: CDR1 SQVTM, CDR2 ANQGSEA. DNA of the CDR3: TGCAGCGTTGAAAGGTTGCAGGGGGGCAATTATAATGAGCAGTTCTTC. Translation: CSVERLQGGNYNEQFF.

J is TRBJ1-1 and V is TRBV28; D is possibly TRBD1 (5 bases). V lost 2 bases and J lost 8, with 12 bases in between. Germline V gene data show CDR1 as MDHEN and CDR2 as SYDVKM. The CDR3 loop spans 13 amino acids. CDR3 coding DNA: TGTGCCAGCAGTTTACCGGATAGGGGAGAAGCTTTCTTT. This gives the protein CASSLPDRGEAFF.

The V and J genes are TRBV5-1 and TRBJ2-1, with TRBD2 identical over 7 bases. V was pared by 1 base and J by 4 bases, with 5 bases of the junction left unmatched. CDR1 and CDR2 from the germline V gene are SGHRS and YFSETQ. This CDR3 region has 15 residues. The CDR3 nucleotides read TGCGCCAGCAGCTTGAGTCTAGCGGAATACAATGAGCAGTTCTTC. It translates to CASSLSLAEYNEQFF.

This clone was seen only once. The rearrangement joins TRBV6-5 to TRBJ2-2; no definite D call. This CDR3 is built from 13 residues. V lost 6 bases and J lost 4, with 9 bases in between. Germline V gene data show CDR1 as MNHEY and CDR2 as SVGAGI. DNA for the CDR3: TGTGCCAGCAGACCCGGAATCACCGGGGAGCTGTTTTTT. The encoded protein is CASRPGITGELFF.

This chain connects TRBV2 to TRBJ1-5; TRBD1 is a possible D gene (6 bases). Germline V lookup: CDR1 SNHLY, CDR2 FYNNEI. The CDR3 is 15 amino acids. V lost 6 bases to trimming and J lost 3 bases, with 15 bases between them. CDR3 in DNA: TGTGCCAGCAGCAGGACAGTAGCGGCCAATCAGCCCCAGCATTTT. Translated, it gives CASSRTVAANQPQHF.

The V call is TRBV5-4, the J call TRBJ2-1, with TRBD1 matching 11 bases. This CDR3 is built from 15 residues. CDR1 is SGHNT and CDR2 is YYREEE in the germline V gene (reference sequence). V trimming: 4 bases; J trimming: 6 bases; junction bases outside the gene matches: 6. The CDR3: CASSRGDRGINEQFF. CDR3 DNA sequence: TGTGCCAGCAGCCGGGGGGACAGGGGGATCAATGAGCAGTTCTTC.

This clone was seen a few times. This same CDR3 is encoded by further DNA sequences in the sample. This chain uses TRBV27 with TRBJ2-7; D not resolved. The CDR3 totals 12 residues. Germline loops: CDR1 MNHEY, CDR2 SMNVEV (reference sequence). Trimming removed 8 bases at V and 0 bases at J, with 8 bases between. CDR3 in DNA: TGTGCCAGCTACTCCAGCTCCTACGAGCAGTACTTC. Its translation is CASYSSSYEQYF.

The gene calls are TRBV5-1 and TRBJ2-3; 8 bases line up with TRBD2. From germline, CDR1 is SGHRS and CDR2 YFSETQ. This CDR3 has 14 residues. The V segment lost 3 bases and the J segment 1 base; nucleotides outside the gene matches: 1. CDR3 residues: CASSSTSGTDTQYF. The CDR3 bases are TGCGCCAGCAGCTCGACTAGCGGCACAGATACGCAGTATTTT.

The genes are TRBV27 and TRBJ1-4, with D possibly TRBD1 on 5 matching bases. This CDR3 has 15 amino acids. V was shortened by 8 bases and J by 4 bases, with 17 bases between the two germline ends. From germline, CDR1 is MNHEY and CDR2 SMNVEV (reference sequence). The CDR3 reads CASCSPGTGNEKLFF. CDR3 DNA: TGTGCCAGCTGTTCCCCCGGGACGGGTAATGAAAAACTGTTTTTT.

V is TRBV11-3 and J is TRBJ1-1, with no clear D. The CDR3 length is 13 residues. Deletions cut 3 bases from V and 6 bases from J, with 11 bases between. CDR1 SGHNT and CDR2 YENEEA come from the germline V gene. The CDR3 loop reads CASSFGRRAEAFF. The CDR3 DNA is TGTGCCAGCAGCTTCGGACGACGGGCTGAAGCTTTCTTT.

The chain employs TRBV7-2 and TRBJ1-2; D is unclear. CDR3 size: 12 residues. Trimming removed 1 base from V and 12 bases from J, with 12 bases in between. Germline V CDR1 and CDR2: SGHTA, FQGNSA. DNA for the CDR3: TGTGCCAGCAGCTTAGGCCCAGGCCGGCACACCTTC. Protein product: CASSLGPGRHTF.

In its sample, this clone was seen a few times. The chain is built from TRBV7-2 and TRBJ2-7, with D maybe TRBD1 (6 bases). From germline, CDR1 is SGHTA and CDR2 FQGNSA. This CDR3 region has 15 residues. Trimming cost V 2 bases and J 3 bases, with 14 bases left between them. CDR3 region: CASSLISVDSYEQYF. The CDR3 nucleotides read TGTGCCAGCAGCTTAATCTCCGTGGACAGCTACGAGCAGTACTTC.

The J gene is TRBJ2-5, the V gene TRBV14; D is ambiguous. Per the germline V gene, CDR1 is SGHDN and CDR2 is FVKESK. The CDR3 is made up of 11 amino acids. V was cut by 3 bases and J by 4 bases, with 3 bases left in between. The CDR3 protein is CASSHGETQYF. The DNA of the CDR3 is TGTGCCAGCAGCCATGGAGAGACCCAGTACTTC.

The chain uses TRBV18 and TRBJ2-3; 9 nucleotides line up with TRBD2. The trim removed 3 bases at V and 3 bases at J, leaving 16 bases unmatched. Germline V gene data show CDR1 as KGHSH and CDR2 as LQKENI. This CDR3 has 19 amino acids. The CDR3: CASSPLWGGRATGTDTQYF. The CDR3 DNA sequence: TGTGCCAGCTCACCCCTATGGGGCGGGAGGGCCACAGGAACAGATACGCAGTATTTT.

The chain combines TRBV19 with TRBJ2-7; TRBD1 matches 9 bases. The CDR3 sequence is 16 residues long. After removal of 2 bases from V and 2 bases from J, the junction contained 7 bases not matched to a gene. Germline-derived CDR1 and CDR2 are LNHDA and SQIVND (reference sequence). Written as DNA, the CDR3 is TGTGCCAGTAGTATATTCGGACAGGGGATTCCCTACGAGCAGTACTTC. This encodes CASSIFGQGIPYEQYF.

This clone ranks as medium-sized (0.01 to 0.1%). The CDR3 loop is CASSRQGASNQPQHF. CDR3 in DNA: TGTGCCAGCAGTAGACAGGGGGCGAGCAATCAGCCCCAGCATTTT. This chain joins TRBV2 and TRBJ1-5; 10 nucleotides agree with TRBD1. Germline V gene lookup returns CDR1 SNHLY and CDR2 FYNNEI. V was clipped by 5 bases and J by 1 base; unmatched bases: 2. The CDR3 contains 15 residues.

The chain recombines TRBV5-1 with TRBJ2-5; no firm D call. The V end lost 0 bases, the J end lost 2 bases, and 2 bases lay between the germline ends. The CDR3 covers 12 residues. Germline CDR1 reads SGHRS; CDR2 reads YFSETQ. The CDR3 DNA sequence: TGCGCCAGCAGCTTGGTTCAAGAGACCCAGTACTTC. Protein sequence: CASSLVQETQYF. The whole variable domain, filled in from reference TRBV5-1 and TRBJ2-5, reads KAGVTQTPRYLIKTRGQQVTLSCSPISGHRSVSWYQQTPGQGLQFLFEYFSETQRNKGNFPGRFSGRQFSNSRSEMNVSTLELGDSALYLCASSLVQETQYFGPGTRLLVL.

This chain joins TRBV18 and TRBJ1-2; no reliable D call. The CDR3 has 14 amino acids. The V end lost 6 bases, the J end lost 6 bases, and 17 bases lay between the germline ends. Germline V lookup: CDR1 KGHSH, CDR2 LQKENI. The CDR3 reads CASSSSGGMDGYTF. The CDR3 DNA sequence: TGTGCCAGCTCCTCATCCGGAGGGATGGATGGCTACACCTTC. Supplemented by reference TRBV18 and TRBJ1-2, the full variable domain reads NAGVMQNPRHLVRRRGQEARLRCSPMKGHSHVYWYRQLPEEGLKFMVYLQKENIIDESGMPKERFSAEFPKEGPSILRIQQVVRGDSAAYFCASSSSGGMDGYTFGSGTRLTVV.

This clone has a single count. The chain has TRBV5-6 and TRBJ1-2; D not certain. Per germline, CDR1 SGHDT and CDR2 YYEEEE. V dropped 2 bases and J dropped 8 bases, with 13 bases sitting between them. The CDR3 runs 13 residues. In DNA form, the CDR3 reads TGTGCCAGCAGCTTAGTAGGGAGAGAGGGCTACACCTTC. Translation gives CASSLVGREGYTF.

By frequency in the sample, this clone is medium-sized. The chain uses TRBV7-2 and TRBJ1-2; D uncertain. The V gene lost 0 bases and the J gene lost 8 bases, with 7 bases spanning the gap. Germline CDR1 and CDR2: SGHTA and FQGNSA. CDR3 size: 12 residues. The CDR3: CASSLAERGYTF. DNA of the CDR3: TGTGCCAGCAGCTTAGCAGAGAGGGGCTACACCTTC.

This chain links TRBV18 with TRBJ1-1; D is unresolved. The CDR3 runs to 14 residues. The V gene lost 2 bases and the J gene lost 1 base, with 8 bases spanning the gap. Germline V gene lookup returns CDR1 KGHSH and CDR2 LQKENI. CDR3 sequence: CASSPSSGNTEAFF. CDR3 sequence (DNA): TGTGCCAGCTCACCATCGTCAGGGAACACTGAAGCTTTCTTT.

This chain links TRBV4-2 with TRBJ1-2; a weak D match, TRBD1 (6 bases). Trimming took off 0 bases at V and 4 bases at J, with 12 bases between the two ends. CDR3 length: 15 amino acids. The germline V gene encodes CDR1 LGHNA and CDR2 YNFKEQ. Here the CDR3 DNA reads TGTGCCAGCAGCCAAGATCCGGACAGACTCTATGGCTACACCTTC. This translates into CASSQDPDRLYGYTF.

The chain employs TRBV29-1 and TRBJ1-2, with D tentatively TRBD1 (6 bases). CDR1 SQVTM and CDR2 ANQGSEA come from the germline V gene. V was cut by 4 bases and J by 5 bases, with 11 bases left in between. This CDR3 contains 12 residues. The CDR3 DNA reads TGCAGCGTTGTGGCAGGGGCGTATGGCTACACCTTC. Residues: CSVVAGAYGYTF.